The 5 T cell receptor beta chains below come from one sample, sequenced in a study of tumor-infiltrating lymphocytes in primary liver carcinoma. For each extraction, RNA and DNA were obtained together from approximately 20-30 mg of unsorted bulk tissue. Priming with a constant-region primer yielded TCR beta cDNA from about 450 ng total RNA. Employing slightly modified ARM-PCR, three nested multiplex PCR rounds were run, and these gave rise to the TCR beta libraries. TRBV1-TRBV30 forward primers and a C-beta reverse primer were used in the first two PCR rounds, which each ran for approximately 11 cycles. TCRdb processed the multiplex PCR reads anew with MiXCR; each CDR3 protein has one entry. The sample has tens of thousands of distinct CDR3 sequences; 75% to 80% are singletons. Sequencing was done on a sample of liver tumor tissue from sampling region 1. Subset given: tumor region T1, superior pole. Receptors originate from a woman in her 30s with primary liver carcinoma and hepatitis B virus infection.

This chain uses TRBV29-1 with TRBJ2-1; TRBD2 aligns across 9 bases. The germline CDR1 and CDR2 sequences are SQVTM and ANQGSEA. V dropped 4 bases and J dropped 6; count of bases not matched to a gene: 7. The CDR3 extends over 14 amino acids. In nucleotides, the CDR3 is TGCAGCGTTGGTCTAGCGGGATGGTTCAATGAGCAGTTCTTC. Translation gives CSVGLAGWFNEQFF.

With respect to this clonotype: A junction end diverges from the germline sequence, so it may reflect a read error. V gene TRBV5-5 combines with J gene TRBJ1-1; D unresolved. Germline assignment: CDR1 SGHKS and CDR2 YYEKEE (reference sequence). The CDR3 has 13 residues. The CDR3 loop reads CARILDLNTEGFF. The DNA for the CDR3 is TGTGCCAGAATCTTAGACTTGAACACTGAAGGTTTCTTT.

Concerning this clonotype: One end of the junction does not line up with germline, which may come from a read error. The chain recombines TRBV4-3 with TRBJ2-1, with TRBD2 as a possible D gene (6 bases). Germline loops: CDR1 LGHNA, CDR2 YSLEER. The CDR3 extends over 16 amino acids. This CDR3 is CAIIQDAGSSYNERFF. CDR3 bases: TGCGCCATCATCCAAGATGCGGGAAGCTCCTACAATGAGCGGTTCTTC.

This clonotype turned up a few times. The CDR3 sequence: CASSTAWFTDTQYF. Here the CDR3 DNA reads TGTGCCAGCAGTACTGCGTGGTTTACAGATACGCAGTATTTT. The J gene is TRBJ2-3, the V gene TRBV6-1; the D is unclear. Trimming shortened V by 5 bases and J by 3 bases, and 12 bases separated the two germline ends. Germline V gives CDR1 MNHNS, CDR2 SASEGT. The length of the CDR3 is 14 residues.

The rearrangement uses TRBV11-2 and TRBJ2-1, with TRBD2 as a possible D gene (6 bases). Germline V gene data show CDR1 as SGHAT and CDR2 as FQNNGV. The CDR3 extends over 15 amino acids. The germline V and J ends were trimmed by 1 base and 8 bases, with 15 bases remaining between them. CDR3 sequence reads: CASSLAAGFNDEQFF. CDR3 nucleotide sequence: TGTGCCAGCAGCTTAGCTGCGGGATTTAACGATGAGCAGTTCTTC.